This TCR beta chain stems from a study of T cells in Graves' hyperthyroidism and ophthalmopathy. The investigators amplified TCR beta CDR3 regions from RNA transcripts. The primer set for the first-round RT-PCR of the TCR CDR3 was HTBI. A single record per CDR3 protein comes from TCRdb applying MiXCR to the multiplex PCR reads. Seen here are approximately 620,000 distinct CDR3 sequences, roughly 14% observed once, and the top ten hold 5% to 7%. V trimming: 6 bases; J trimming: 2 bases; junction bases outside the gene matches: 5. The CDR3 contains 15 residues. CDR1 and CDR2 from the germline V gene are LGHDT and YNNKEL (reference sequence). To note about this clonotype: Its antigen remains unknown. A much larger clonotype is one base distant, so this may be a read error.

Study observations and caveats: Most expanded thyroid clonotypes above 0.001 recurred in blood.

The clonotype originates from a woman aged 25 to 39 with Graves' hyperthyroidism that later progressed to Graves' ophthalmopathy. The chain joins TRBV3-1 to TRBJ1-3; 9 nucleotides line up with TRBD1. Sequenced input: blood. The CDR3 DNA sequence: TGTGCCAGCAGACAGGGGGCATGCCCTGGAAACACCATATATTTT. Encoded protein: CASRQGACPGNTIYF.